One sample yielded the 26 T cell receptor beta chains listed below, sequenced in a study of control samples from healthy donors and cancer patients. Data came from immunoSEQ multiplex PCR; TCRdb stores just in-frame clones and leaves some out. The repertoire consists of roughly 150,000 clones, with about 91% occurring once and the leading ten covering over 1.5%. Material for sequencing was blood. Every receptor here comes from a young man in good health.

The V and J genes are TRBV10-1 and TRBJ2-7, with a weak D call TRBD2 (5 bases). There are 14 residues in the CDR3. V lost 7 bases and J 0 bases, leaving 13 bases between the germline ends. Per the germline V gene, CDR1 is WNHNN and CDR2 is SYGVQD (reference sequence). CDR3 region: CASKNGESSYEQYF. The DNA of the CDR3 is TGCGCCAGCAAAAACGGGGAGAGCTCCTACGAGCAGTACTTC.

In its sample, this clone was seen a few times. This chain connects TRBV7-3 to TRBJ2-1; D tentatively fits TRBD1 or TRBD2 (6 bases each). Trimming stripped 2 bases from V and 7 bases from J, with 12 bases between. CDR1 and CDR2 from the germline V gene are SGHTA and FQGTGA. The CDR3 consists of 14 residues. CDR3 DNA sequence: TGTGCCAGCAGCTTAGTCGGGGGCGATAATGAGCAGTTCTTC. This encodes CASSLVGGDNEQFF.

The chain uses TRBV5-4 and TRBJ2-2; 9 nucleotides match TRBD1. J gave up 6 bases and V 0 bases, and 6 bases lay outside the gene matches. CDR3 length: 16 residues. Germline V CDR1 and CDR2: SGHNT, YYREEE (reference sequence). For the CDR3, the DNA is TGTGCCAGCAGCTTGGGAGGACAGGGGAAAGCCGGGGAGCTGTTTTTT. It codes for CASSLGGQGKAGELFF.

This clone appeared a single time. V is TRBV3-1 (or the pseudogene TRBV3-2) and J is TRBJ2-2; D call uncertain. Germline CDR1 and CDR2: LGHDT and YNNKEL (reference sequence). Trimming cost V 1 base and J 2 bases, with 20 bases left between them. The CDR3 length is 19 residues. CDR3 DNA sequence: TGTGCCAGCAGCCAAGTTTTGATGGTCACAGCTAGTAACACCGGGGAGCTGTTTTTT. Protein: CASSQVLMVTASNTGELFF.

The J gene is TRBJ1-3, the V gene TRBV7-2; D call uncertain. Germline CDR1 reads SGHTA; CDR2 reads FQGNSA. Deletions cut 5 bases from V and 3 bases from J, with 8 bases between. CDR3 length equals 13 residues. CDR3 sequence (DNA): TGTGCCAGCAGCCCGACCGGTGGAAACACCATATATTTT. This sequence encodes CASSPTGGNTIYF.

The V and J genes are TRBV6-6 and TRBJ1-2; D gene ambiguous. This CDR3 comprises 15 residues. Germline V gives CDR1 MNHNY, CDR2 SVGAGI (reference sequence). The ends were cut back, 5 bases at V and 4 bases at J, with 17 bases in the middle. The chain's CDR3 is CASSDGPGTRYGYTF. Written as DNA, the CDR3 is TGTGCCAGCAGTGACGGCCCGGGAACCCGCTATGGCTACACCTTC.

DNA for the CDR3: TGTGCCAGCAGCCTCACCGGGACTAGCGGCTACGAGCAGTACTTC. Translation: CASSLTGTSGYEQYF. The chain has TRBV7-8 and TRBJ2-7; 11 nucleotides align to TRBD2. This CDR3 is 15 amino acids long. Per the germline V gene, CDR1 is SGHVS and CDR2 is FQNEAQ. The trim removed 5 bases at V and 3 bases at J, leaving 6 bases unmatched.

V usage is TRBV4-3 and J usage is TRBJ2-2; D is ambiguous. Germline values: CDR1 LGHNA, CDR2 YSLEER. The CDR3 runs 13 residues. V was clipped by 4 bases and J by 3 bases, with 6 bases between them. The chain's CDR3 is CASSPGYTGELFF. DNA of the CDR3: TGCGCCAGCAGCCCTGGTTACACCGGGGAGCTGTTTTTT.

The V gene is TRBV21-1, the J gene TRBJ2-3. TRBV21-1 is a recognized pseudogene. This CDR3 has 14 amino acids. The CDR3 loop is CASSKGDGTDTQYF. The CDR3 region has the DNA TGTGCCAGCAGCAAAGGGGACGGCACAGATACGCAGTATTTT.

In this sample, this clone turned up a few times. The chain is built from TRBV19 and TRBJ2-3; 12 positions match TRBD2. The trim removed 3 bases at V and 4 bases at J, leaving 5 bases unmatched. The germline CDR1 and CDR2 sequences are LNHDA and SQIVND (reference sequence). The CDR3 length is 16 residues. The CDR3 coding sequence is TGTGCCAGTAGTATCCTAGCGGGGGGGCCCTCAGATACGCAGTATTTT. This translates into CASSILAGGPSDTQYF. The entire variable domain, with the rest obtained from reference TRBV19 and TRBJ2-3, is as follows: DGGITQSPKYLFRKEGQNVTLSCEQNLNHDAMYWYRQDPGQGLRLIYYSQIVNDFQKGDIAEGYSVSREKKESFPLTVTSAQKNPTAFYLCASSILAGGPSDTQYFGPGTRLTVL.

The chain couples TRBV12-3 or TRBV12-4 to TRBJ1-2, with 9 bases aligning to TRBD1. CDR3 length: 13 residues. The junction had 2 bases not matched to a gene; V was cut back by 5 bases and J by 4 bases. DNA of the CDR3: TGTGCCAGCAGTCCGGGACAGGGCTATGGCTACACCTTC. Its translation is CASSPGQGYGYTF.

The V gene is TRBV5-4, the J gene TRBJ2-2, with D possibly being TRBD1 or TRBD2 (5 bases each). Germline CDR1 and CDR2: SGHNT and YYREEE (reference sequence). V lost 10 bases to trimming and J lost 4 bases, with 14 bases between them. This CDR3 is built from 13 residues. DNA for the CDR3: TGTGCCTCAGAGACCGGGACCACCGGGGAGCTGTTTTTT. Translation: CASETGTTGELFF.

The table lists this clone with a few counts. The V call is TRBV4-1, the J call TRBJ1-5, with D perhaps matching TRBD1 (6 bases). Germline CDR1 reads MGHRA; CDR2 reads YSYEKL. This CDR3 has 15 residues. V was shortened by 0 bases and J by 6 bases, with 12 bases between the two germline ends. CDR3 residues: CASSQDRGGFQPQHF. The DNA of the CDR3 is TGCGCCAGCAGCCAAGATAGGGGGGGATTTCAGCCCCAGCATTTT.

The chain joins TRBV19 to TRBJ2-1, with 12 bases lining up with TRBD1. Germline V gene data show CDR1 as LNHDA and CDR2 as SQIVND (reference sequence). This CDR3 has 15 amino acids. The V and J ends lost 3 bases and 6 bases, in that order; junction bases with no gene match: 3. The CDR3, as DNA: TGTGCCAGTAGTATTCCGGGACAGGGGGCCAATGAGCAGTTCTTC. Amino acids: CASSIPGQGANEQFF.

The chain carries TRBV5-4 and TRBJ1-1, with D unclear. CDR1 SGHNT and CDR2 YYREEE come from the germline V gene (reference sequence). V lost 2 bases and J lost 4, with 9 bases in between. This CDR3 has 13 amino acids. CDR3 in DNA: TGTGCCAGCAGCTTTGGGGATAGCACTGAAGCTTTCTTT. Residues: CASSFGDSTEAFF.

This rearrangement joins TRBV5-6 to TRBJ1-5; 11 nucleotides align to TRBD1. Trimming cost V 2 bases and J 7 bases; bases outside gene matches: 11. Germline V CDR1 and CDR2: SGHDT, YYEEEE. CDR3 length equals 17 residues. The CDR3 DNA is TGTGCCAGCAGCTTCTGGGGGAGGACAGGGGGCAGACAGCCCCAGCATTTT. Protein product: CASSFWGRTGGRQPQHF.

The sample holds one count of this clone. The chain links TRBV7-2 to TRBJ2-2; 9 bases are shared with TRBD1. The germline CDR1 and CDR2 sequences are SGHTA and FQGNSA. The CDR3 runs 14 residues. V lost 1 base, J lost 8 bases, and 2 bases stayed unmatched. The CDR3 is CASSLVQGAGELFF. CDR3 nucleotide sequence: TGTGCCAGCAGCTTAGTACAGGGGGCAGGGGAGCTGTTTTTT.

This clone has only a few counts. The chain has TRBV28 and TRBJ1-3; no firm D call. V was clipped by 10 bases and J by 0 bases, with 13 bases between them. This CDR3 region has 14 residues. The germline V gene encodes CDR1 MDHEN and CDR2 SYDVKM. CDR3 sequence: CATRGPLSGNTIYF. CDR3 bases: TGTGCCACGCGTGGGCCCCTCTCTGGAAACACCATATATTTT.

CDR3 amino acids: CASSLPVKGTDTQYF. As DNA, the CDR3 is TGTGCCAGCAGCTTACCAGTAAAAGGCACAGATACGCAGTATTTT. The chain couples TRBV5-5 to TRBJ2-3; D is unclear. The CDR3 is 15 residues long. V shed 2 bases and J shed 1 base, with 11 bases lying between them. Germline V gene lookup returns CDR1 SGHKS and CDR2 YYEKEE (reference sequence).

This sequence joins TRBV28 and TRBJ1-1; D not resolved. Trimming removed 8 bases from V and 3 bases from J, with 10 bases in between. This CDR3 has 12 residues. CDR1 is MDHEN, CDR2 SYDVKM, per germline. The CDR3 region has the DNA TGTGCCAGCGGTACGTCGCACACTGAAGCTTTCTTT. Amino acids: CASGTSHTEAFF.

This clone was detected a few times. The chain links TRBV3-1 (or the pseudogene TRBV3-2) to TRBJ1-1; TRBD1 is a possible D gene (6 bases). With 1 base removed from V and 11 bases from J, the gap between germline ends came to 20 bases. CDR1 and CDR2 from the germline V gene are LGHDT and YNNKEL (reference sequence). The CDR3 extends over 15 amino acids. CDR3 region: CASSQVDATGQRAFF. The CDR3 nucleotides are TGTGCCAGCAGCCAAGTAGATGCGACAGGTCAAAGGGCTTTCTTT.

This clone was counted a few times. This chain joins TRBV3-1 (or the pseudogene TRBV3-2) and TRBJ1-1, with D unresolved. Trimming removed 4 bases at V and 3 bases at J, with 9 bases between. The CDR3 is made up of 13 amino acids. Looked up from germline, CDR1 is LGHDT and CDR2 is YNNKEL (reference sequence). CDR3 amino acids: CASSLSMDTEAFF. The CDR3, as DNA: TGTGCCAGCAGCCTGTCGATGGACACTGAAGCTTTCTTT.

This rearrangement joins TRBV7-3 to TRBJ2-5, with D perhaps TRBD1 or TRBD2 (6 bases each). The CDR3 is 15 residues long. Trimming removed 6 bases from V and 5 bases from J, with 19 bases in between. Germline V gene sequence: CDR1 SGHTA, CDR2 FQGTGA. The CDR3 sequence is CASSPYGGRSETQYF. Here the CDR3 DNA reads TGTGCCAGCAGTCCCTACGGGGGCCGGTCGGAGACCCAGTACTTC.

The chain employs TRBV7-2 and TRBJ2-7, with D possibly TRBD2 on 5 matching bases. The CDR3 spans 15 residues. Germline V lookup: CDR1 SGHTA, CDR2 FQGNSA. Trimming took 1 base from V and 0 from J, leaving 10 bases between them. The CDR3, as DNA: TGTGCCAGCAGCTTAGGAACGGGGAGCTCCTACGAGCAGTACTTC. Protein sequence: CASSLGTGSSYEQYF. Complete variable domain (other parts from reference TRBV7-2 and TRBJ2-7): GAGVSQSPSNKVTEKGKDVELRCDPISGHTALYWYRQSLGQGLEFLIYFQGNSAPDKSGLPSDRFSAERTGGSVSTLTIQRTQQEDSAVYLCASSLGTGSSYEQYFGPGTRLTVT.

This rearrangement joins TRBV11-2 to TRBJ1-6; 7 bases match TRBD1. This CDR3 has 16 residues. Trimming at V came to 6 bases and at J to 6 bases, leaving 11 bases not matched to a gene. Germline CDR1 reads SGHAT; CDR2 reads FQNNGV. For the CDR3, the DNA is TGTGCCAGCAGTCGAAGCCGGGACAGAATTAATTCACCCCTCCACTTT. This encodes CASSRSRDRINSPLHF.

The genes are TRBV18 and TRBJ2-1, with TRBD2 identical over 16 bases. Trimming took 7 bases from V and 5 from J; bases not matched to a gene: 11. CDR1 is KGHSH and CDR2 is LQKENI in the germline V gene. This CDR3 region has 18 residues. The CDR3 here is CASLPMGLAGGNDNEQFF. CDR3 DNA sequence: TGTGCCAGCTTACCGATGGGACTAGCGGGGGGGAACGACAATGAGCAGTTCTTC.